The 16 T cell receptor beta chains below all came from one sample that was sequenced in a study of vaccination and CD4 T cells after COVID-19. Their cognate antigens are unknown. Indicated treatment: approximately nine-day PBMC culture with coronavirus spike peptide pools or control peptides (ViraFEST assay). Sequenced with the Oncomine TCR Beta short-read assay was DNA taken from cultured CD4+ T cells. TCRdb processed the PCR reads anew with MiXCR; each CDR3 protein has one entry. The repertoire holds 9,500 to 15,000 distinct CDR3 sequences, with 20% to 25% as singletons. Here the sequenced sample was CD4+ T cells from blood, cultured in vitro, taken before SARS-CoV-2 vaccination. The receptors stem from a human donor who received a COVID-19 vaccine.

The chain recombines TRBV20-1 with TRBJ2-5, with D possibly matching TRBD1 (5 bases). CDR1 is DFQATT, CDR2 SNEGSKA, per germline (reference sequence). This CDR3 comprises 13 residues. V gave up 2 bases and J gave up 3 bases, with 10 bases separating them. The CDR3 loop is CSARTRREETQYF. CDR3 DNA: TGCAGTGCTAGAACTCGCAGGGAAGAGACCCAGTACTTC.

The chain uses TRBV9 and TRBJ1-6; 8 bases align to TRBD1. This CDR3 region has 15 residues. Germline trimming cut 0 bases from V and 9 bases from J; bases unmatched to any gene: 5. The V gene's germline CDR1 is SGDLS and CDR2 YYNGEE. The CDR3 DNA reads TGTGCCAGCAGCGTAGGACAGGGGTTGGGTTCACCCCTCCACTTT. It is translated as CASSVGQGLGSPLHF.

The gene calls are TRBV7-2 and TRBJ1-5, with 9 bases lining up with TRBD1. Germline V lookup: CDR1 SGHTA, CDR2 FQGNSA. There are 18 residues in the CDR3. V was pared by 6 bases and J by 7 bases, with 19 bases of the junction left unmatched. CDR3 in amino acids: CASSSRPGGQGFSQPQHF. For the CDR3, the DNA is TGTGCCAGCAGTTCGCGCCCCGGGGGACAGGGTTTTTCACAGCCCCAGCATTTT.

This clonotype occurred a few times. The chain recombines TRBV12-3 or TRBV12-4 with TRBJ2-4; tentatively, D is TRBD2 (5 bases). V lost 6 bases and J lost 7, with 16 bases in between. The CDR3 spans 14 residues. CDR3 region: CASRRAAGGNIQYF. CDR3 DNA: TGTGCCAGCAGAAGGGCGGCGGGCGGCAACATTCAGTACTTC.

This chain connects TRBV30 to TRBJ2-5; D remains unclear. The V and J ends lost 1 base and 2 bases respectively, with 14 bases between them. The length of the CDR3 is 15 residues. Per the germline V gene, CDR1 is GTSNPN and CDR2 is SVGIG (reference sequence). The DNA for the CDR3 is TGTGCCTGGAGTGCCGACCCCGAGGCACAAGAGACCCAGTACTTC. It yields the protein CAWSADPEAQETQYF.

This sequence joins TRBV25-1 and TRBJ2-3; D uncertain. Germline-derived CDR1 and CDR2 are MGHDK and SYGVNS. The ends were cut back, 2 bases at V and 1 base at J, with 10 bases in the middle. CDR3 size: 15 residues. This CDR3 reads CASSEPGFRTDTQYF. CDR3 nucleotides: TGTGCCAGCAGTGAACCCGGATTTCGCACAGATACGCAGTATTTT.

The rearrangement joins TRBV12-3 or TRBV12-4 to TRBJ2-3; D gene ambiguous. Trimming pared 5 bases from V and 2 bases from J, leaving 2 bases between. This CDR3 is built from 11 residues. The CDR3 reads CASSNTDTQYF. CDR3 bases: TGTGCCAGCAGTAACACAGATACGCAGTATTTT.

The chain is built from TRBV2 and TRBJ1-2; no definite D call. Germline values: CDR1 SNHLY, CDR2 FYNNEI. The CDR3 is 12 amino acids. The V and J ends lost 3 bases and 4 bases respectively, with 6 bases between them. The chain's CDR3 is CASSDGIYGYTF. The CDR3, as DNA: TGTGCCAGCAGTGACGGAATCTATGGCTACACCTTC.

Concerning this clonotype itself: The CDR3 carries no conserved terminal phenylalanine or tryptophan, so it likely arises from a read error. The DNA is left out, because the CDR3 cannot be placed on it with certainty; the CDR3 is given as TCRdb lists it. The chain links TRBV6-1 to TRBJ2-5; TRBD1 reflects the table's D call only, with no check against the DNA. Germline V gene sequence: CDR1 MNHNS, CDR2 SASEGT. 15 amino acids form the CDR3, both terminal residues included. The CDR3 is CASGRERGAQETQHL.

The chain links TRBV30 to TRBJ2-3; 11 nucleotides agree with TRBD2. Trimming at V came to 3 bases and at J to 3 bases, leaving 2 bases not matched to a gene. Germline CDR1 is GTSNPN and CDR2 is SVGIG (reference sequence). The CDR3 spans 14 residues. In DNA, the CDR3 is TGTGCCTGGAGACTAGCGGGGGCGACAGATACGCAGTATTTT. Residues: CAWRLAGATDTQYF.

The rearrangement links TRBV6-5 to TRBJ2-1, with D tentatively TRBD2 (7 bases). With 2 bases removed from V and 8 bases from J, the gap between germline ends came to 19 bases. The CDR3 has 16 amino acids. The V gene's germline CDR1 is MNHEY and CDR2 SVGAGI. CDR3 loop: CASSYTWGGEGDEQFF. CDR3 sequence (DNA): TGTGCCAGCAGTTACACTTGGGGAGGGGAGGGGGATGAGCAGTTCTTC.

This clonotype was counted only a few times. The chain joins TRBV4-2 to TRBJ2-3; 7 bases are shared with TRBD2. With V trimmed by 2 bases and J by 0 bases, 17 bases remained unmatched. Per germline, CDR1 LGHNA and CDR2 YNFKEQ. The CDR3 consists of 20 residues. The CDR3 is CASSQFLRGRESRSTDTQYF. CDR3 coding DNA: TGTGCCAGCAGCCAATTTTTGCGGGGGAGAGAGAGCCGAAGCACAGATACGCAGTATTTT.

This clonotype was picked up a small number of times. The CDR3 nucleotides read TGCGCCAGCAGCTTGGAACTGGACACTGAAGCTTTCTTT. Translation gives CASSLELDTEAFF. The chain combines TRBV5-1 with TRBJ1-1; D is unresolved. CDR3 length equals 13 residues. V lost 0 bases, J lost 3 bases, and 6 bases lay in between. Germline values: CDR1 SGHRS, CDR2 YFSETQ.

This chain connects TRBV10-2 to TRBJ1-1; possible D gene TRBD1, 6 bases. The CDR3 length is 13 residues. Germline V gives CDR1 WSHSY, CDR2 SAAADI. The V gene lost 10 bases and the J gene lost 1 base, with 13 bases spanning the gap. CDR3 residues: CATRQDANTEAFF. For the CDR3, the DNA is TGCGCCACCCGACAGGATGCGAACACTGAAGCTTTCTTT.

The gene calls are TRBV5-1 and TRBJ2-3; 10 bases map to TRBD2. Germline assignment: CDR1 SGHRS and CDR2 YFSETQ. J gave up 5 bases and V 7 bases, and 4 bases lay outside the gene matches. The CDR3 is 13 amino acids. CDR3 bases: TGCGCCAGCGAGCGGGGGGGCCAAGATACGCAGTATTTT. Encoded protein: CASERGGQDTQYF. Complete variable domain (other parts from reference TRBV5-1 and TRBJ2-3): KAGVTQTPRYLIKTRGQQVTLSCSPISGHRSVSWYQQTPGQGLQFLFEYFSETQRNKGNFPGRFSGRQFSNSRSEMNVSTLELGDSALYLCASERGGQDTQYFGPGTRLTVL.

This clonotype came up once. The junction differs from germline at one of its ends, possibly a read error. This chain joins TRBV7-2 and TRBJ1-3, with unresolved D. Germline CDR1 and CDR2: SGHTA and FQGNSA. CDR3 length: 13 amino acids. DNA for the CDR3: TGTGCCAGCAGCTTGACTAATGGAGACACCATATATTTT. This codes for CASSLTNGDTIYF.